A single T cell receptor (beta chain) is shown here with its context. Its antigen is unidentified. Through a sample-barcoded 5' primer and a J-beta primer mix, a second PCR was run for roughly 7 to 11 cycles. TCRdb itself ran the 5' RACE reads through MiXCR, one entry per CDR3 protein. The table has approximately 690,000 distinct CDR3 sequences, 45% to 65% seen once. The entry originates in a study of blood T cells in healthy people across ages. CDR3 length: 12 residues. Germline values: CDR1 MNHEY, CDR2 SVGEGT. The junction had 3 bases not matched to a gene; V was cut back by 4 bases and J by 7 bases. Study conclusions and caveats: Whereas aged donors had fewer naive CD4+ cells, long-lived donors had more of them and higher diversity.

The specimen sequenced was blood. This TCR was sampled from a man aged 55 to 70 in good health. J is TRBJ1-2 and V is TRBV6-2 or TRBV6-3; 7 nucleotides line up with TRBD1. Here the CDR3 DNA reads TGTGCCAGCAGTTCGTACAGGGGTGGCTACACCTTC. Translation: CASSSYRGGYTF.